The 3 T cell receptor beta chains presented below share a single source sample, sequenced in a study of T-cell reconstitution after alpha-beta-depleted transplantation in children. Unique molecular identifiers were incorporated during preparation of the TCRbeta library. In TCRdb, the PCR reads were re-called with MiXCR into one record per CDR3 protein. Counted here are 450,000 to 600,000 distinct CDR3 sequences, around 18% occurring once; the ten biggest clones make up more than 2.5%. The sequences come from PBMCs from the stem cell graft donor, collected from the stem cell graft. These receptors were obtained from a human donor who donated a stem cell graft to a child with acute lymphoblastic leukemia.

V and J are TRBV5-1 and TRBJ2-1; TRBD2 matches 7 bases. V was clipped by 7 bases and J by 6 bases; unmatched bases: 7. In germline, CDR1 is SGHRS, CDR2 YFSETQ. The CDR3 is made up of 13 amino acids. The CDR3 bases are TGCGCCAGCCAGACTAGCAGCCCCAATGAGCAGTTCTTC. Protein: CASQTSSPNEQFF.

This chain joins TRBV5-4 and TRBJ2-1, with TRBD2 identical over 11 bases. The CDR3 covers 16 residues. Germline V lookup: CDR1 SGHNT, CDR2 YYREEE (reference sequence). The junction had 11 bases not matched to a gene; V was cut back by 4 bases and J by 8 bases. The CDR3 spells CASSPGTSGPLDEQFF. In DNA, the CDR3 is TGTGCCAGCAGCCCCGGGACTAGCGGCCCTTTAGATGAGCAGTTCTTC.

The chain joins TRBV10-3 to TRBJ2-3; D not certain. Germline values: CDR1 ENHRY, CDR2 SYGVKD. Trimming shortened V by 10 bases and J by 0 bases, and 14 bases separated the two germline ends. The length of the CDR3 is 14 residues. DNA for the CDR3: TGTGCCACGCGGTTGGCAGAGAGCACAGATACGCAGTATTTT. Its translation: CATRLAESTDTQYF.